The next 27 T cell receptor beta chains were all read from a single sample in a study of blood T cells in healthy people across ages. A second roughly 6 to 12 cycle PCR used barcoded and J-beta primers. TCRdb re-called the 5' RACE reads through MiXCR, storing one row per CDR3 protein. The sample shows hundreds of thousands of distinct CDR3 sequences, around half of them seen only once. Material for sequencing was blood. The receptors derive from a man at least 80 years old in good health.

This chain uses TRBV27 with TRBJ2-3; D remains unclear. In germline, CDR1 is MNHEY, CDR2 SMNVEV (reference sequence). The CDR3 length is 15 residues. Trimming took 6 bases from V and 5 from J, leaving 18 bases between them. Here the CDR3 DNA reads TGTGCCAGCAGGCCCTCATACTTAGATCGAGATACGCAGTATTTT. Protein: CASRPSYLDRDTQYF.

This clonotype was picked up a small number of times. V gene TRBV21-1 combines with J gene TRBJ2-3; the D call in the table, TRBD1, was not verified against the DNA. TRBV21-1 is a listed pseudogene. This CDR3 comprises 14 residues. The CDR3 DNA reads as TGTGCCAGCAGCACGACAGGGTACACAGATACGCAGTATTTT. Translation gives CASSTTGYTDTQYF.

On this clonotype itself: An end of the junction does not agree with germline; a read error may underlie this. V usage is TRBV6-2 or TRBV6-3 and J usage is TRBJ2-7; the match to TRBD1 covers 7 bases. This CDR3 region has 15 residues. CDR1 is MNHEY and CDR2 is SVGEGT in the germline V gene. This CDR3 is CASSYSNRGPYKQYF. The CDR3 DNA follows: TGTGCCAGCAGTTACTCCAACAGGGGACCCTACAAGCAGTACTTC.

CDR3 nucleotides: TGTGCCAGCAGCGTAGCCCTGGATAACTATGGCTACACCTTC. Its protein is CASSVALDNYGYTF. J is TRBJ1-2 and V is TRBV9, with no clear D. Germline lookup yields CDR1 SGDLS and CDR2 YYNGEE. V shed 0 bases and J shed 1 base, with 7 bases lying between them. This CDR3 is 14 amino acids long.

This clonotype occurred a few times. CDR3 DNA sequence: TGTGCCAGCAGCCACACTAGCGGAACAGATACGCAGTATTTT. As protein: CASSHTSGTDTQYF. The chain carries TRBV3-1 and TRBJ2-3; the match to TRBD2 covers 8 bases. The CDR3 has 14 amino acids. Germline CDR1 LGHDT, CDR2 YNNKEL (reference sequence). V lost 3 bases, J lost 3 bases, and 2 bases stayed unmatched.

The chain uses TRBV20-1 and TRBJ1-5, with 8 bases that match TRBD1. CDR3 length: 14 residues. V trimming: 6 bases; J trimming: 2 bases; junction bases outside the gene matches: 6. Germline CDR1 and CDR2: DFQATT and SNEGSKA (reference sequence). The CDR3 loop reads CSAPQGAGNQPQHF. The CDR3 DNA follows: TGCAGTGCGCCCCAGGGGGCGGGCAATCAGCCCCAGCATTTT.

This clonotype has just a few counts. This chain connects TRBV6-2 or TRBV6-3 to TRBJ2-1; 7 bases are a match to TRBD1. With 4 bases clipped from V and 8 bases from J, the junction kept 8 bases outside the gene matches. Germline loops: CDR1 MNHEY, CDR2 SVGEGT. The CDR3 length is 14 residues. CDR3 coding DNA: TGTGCCAGCAGTTTTCCACGGGACAGTTATGAGCAGTTCTTC. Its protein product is CASSFPRDSYEQFF.

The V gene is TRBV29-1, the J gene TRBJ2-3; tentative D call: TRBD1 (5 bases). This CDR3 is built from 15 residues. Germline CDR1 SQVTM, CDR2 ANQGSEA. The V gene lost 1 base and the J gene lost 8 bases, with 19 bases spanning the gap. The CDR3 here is CSVEAAGKGSSTQYF. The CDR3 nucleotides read TGCAGCGTTGAAGCGGCAGGGAAGGGTTCGAGTACGCAGTATTTT.

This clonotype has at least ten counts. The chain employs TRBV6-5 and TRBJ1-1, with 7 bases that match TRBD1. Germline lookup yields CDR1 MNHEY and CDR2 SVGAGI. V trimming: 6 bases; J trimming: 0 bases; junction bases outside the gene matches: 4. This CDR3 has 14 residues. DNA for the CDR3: TGTGCCAGCAGACCCGGGACAGTGAACACTGAAGCTTTCTTT. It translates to CASRPGTVNTEAFF.

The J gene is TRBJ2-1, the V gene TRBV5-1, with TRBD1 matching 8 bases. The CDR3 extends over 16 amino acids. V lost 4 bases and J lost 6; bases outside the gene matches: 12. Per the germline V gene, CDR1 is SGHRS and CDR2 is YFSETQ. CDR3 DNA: TGCGCCAGCAGCCTAGGACCGCAGGGGGCAGGCAATGAGCAGTTCTTC. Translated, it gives CASSLGPQGAGNEQFF.

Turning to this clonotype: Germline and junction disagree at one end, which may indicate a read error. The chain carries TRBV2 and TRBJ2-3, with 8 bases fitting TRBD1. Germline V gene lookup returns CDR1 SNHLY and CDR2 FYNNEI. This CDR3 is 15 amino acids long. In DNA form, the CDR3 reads TGTGCCAGCAGAGAACAGGGGGTGAGCACAGATACGCGGTATTTT. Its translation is CASREQGVSTDTRYF.

CDR3 sequence reads: CASSRLTGTGYSPLHF. For the CDR3, the DNA is TGTGCCAGCAGCCGCCTGACAGGCACTGGGTATTCACCCCTCCACTTT. The chain uses TRBV3-1 and TRBJ1-6, with a tentative D call TRBD1 (6 bases). Trimming shortened V by 4 bases and J by 8 bases, and 18 bases separated the two germline ends. The germline V gene has CDR1 LGHDT and CDR2 YNNKEL (reference sequence). This CDR3 is built from 16 residues.

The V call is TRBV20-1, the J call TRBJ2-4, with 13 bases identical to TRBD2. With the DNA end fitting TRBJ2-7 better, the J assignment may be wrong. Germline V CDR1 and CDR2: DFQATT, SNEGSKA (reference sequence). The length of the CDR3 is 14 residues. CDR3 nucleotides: TGCAGTGCTATAGGGACTAGCGGGGTCTACGAGCAGTACTTC. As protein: CSAIGTSGVYEQYF.

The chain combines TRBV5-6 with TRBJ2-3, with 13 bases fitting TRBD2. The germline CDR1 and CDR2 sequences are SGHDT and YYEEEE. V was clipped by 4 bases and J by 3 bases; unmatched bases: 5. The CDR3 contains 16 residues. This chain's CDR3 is CASSPGTSGVTDTQYF. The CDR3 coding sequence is TGTGCCAGCAGCCCGGGGACTAGCGGGGTGACAGATACGCAGTATTTT.

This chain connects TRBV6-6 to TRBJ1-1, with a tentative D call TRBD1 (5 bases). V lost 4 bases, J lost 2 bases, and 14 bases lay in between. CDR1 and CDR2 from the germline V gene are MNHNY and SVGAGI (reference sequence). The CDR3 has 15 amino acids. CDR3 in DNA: TGTGCCAGCAGTTGGATGTCGGGACTCAACACTGAAGCTTTCTTT. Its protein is CASSWMSGLNTEAFF.

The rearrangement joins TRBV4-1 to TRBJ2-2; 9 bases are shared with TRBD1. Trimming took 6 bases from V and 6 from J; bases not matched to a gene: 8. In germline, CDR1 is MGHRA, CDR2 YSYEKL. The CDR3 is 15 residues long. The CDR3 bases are TGCGCCAGCAGACGGGACAGGGAATTCCCCGGGGAGCTGTTTTTT. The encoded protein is CASRRDREFPGELFF.

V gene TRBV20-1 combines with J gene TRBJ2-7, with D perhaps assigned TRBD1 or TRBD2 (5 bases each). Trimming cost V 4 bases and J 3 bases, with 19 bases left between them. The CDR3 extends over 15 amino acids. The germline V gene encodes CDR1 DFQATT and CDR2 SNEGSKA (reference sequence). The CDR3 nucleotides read TGCAGTGCTACCAGCACAGGAGGAGGTCACTACGAGCAGTACTTC. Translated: CSATSTGGGHYEQYF.

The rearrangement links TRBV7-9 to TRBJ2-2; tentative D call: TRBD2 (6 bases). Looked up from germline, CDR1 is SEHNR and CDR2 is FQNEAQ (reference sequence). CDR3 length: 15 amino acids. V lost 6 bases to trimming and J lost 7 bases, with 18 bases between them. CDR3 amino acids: CASSRGGPPVGELFF. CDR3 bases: TGTGCCAGCAGTCGAGGAGGGCCCCCGGTCGGGGAGCTGTTTTTT.

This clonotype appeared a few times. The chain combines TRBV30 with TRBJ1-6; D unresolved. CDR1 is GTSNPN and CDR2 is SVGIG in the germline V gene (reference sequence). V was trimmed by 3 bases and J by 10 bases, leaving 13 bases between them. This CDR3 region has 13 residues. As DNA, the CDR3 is TGTGCCTGGAGCCCGCAGGCCGGGTCACCCCTCCACTTT. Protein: CAWSPQAGSPLHF.

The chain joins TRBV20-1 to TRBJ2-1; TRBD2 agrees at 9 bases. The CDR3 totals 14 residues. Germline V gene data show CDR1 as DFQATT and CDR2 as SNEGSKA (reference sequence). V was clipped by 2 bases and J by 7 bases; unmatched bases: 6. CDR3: CSARIAGVRNEQFF. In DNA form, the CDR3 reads TGCAGTGCTAGAATAGCGGGAGTTCGTAATGAGCAGTTCTTC.

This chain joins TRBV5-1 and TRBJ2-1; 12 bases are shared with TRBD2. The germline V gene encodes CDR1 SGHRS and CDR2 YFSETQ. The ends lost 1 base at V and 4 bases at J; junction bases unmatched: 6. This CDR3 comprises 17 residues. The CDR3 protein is CASSLFTSGGTYNEQFF. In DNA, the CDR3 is TGCGCCAGCAGCTTGTTCACTAGCGGGGGGACTTACAATGAGCAGTTCTTC.

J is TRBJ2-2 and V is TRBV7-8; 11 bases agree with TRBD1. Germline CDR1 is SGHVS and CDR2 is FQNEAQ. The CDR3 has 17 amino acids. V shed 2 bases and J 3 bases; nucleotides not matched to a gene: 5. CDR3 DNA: TGTGCCAGCAGCTTATTAGGGACAGGGGGAGACACCGGGGAGCTGTTTTTT. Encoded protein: CASSLLGTGGDTGELFF.

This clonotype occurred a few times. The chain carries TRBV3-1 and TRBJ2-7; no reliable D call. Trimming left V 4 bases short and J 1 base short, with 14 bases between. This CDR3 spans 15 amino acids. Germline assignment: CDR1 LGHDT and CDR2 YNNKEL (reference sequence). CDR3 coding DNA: TGTGCCAGCAGCCCAGTAGGAGCAGCTTCCTACGAGCAGTACTTC. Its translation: CASSPVGAASYEQYF.

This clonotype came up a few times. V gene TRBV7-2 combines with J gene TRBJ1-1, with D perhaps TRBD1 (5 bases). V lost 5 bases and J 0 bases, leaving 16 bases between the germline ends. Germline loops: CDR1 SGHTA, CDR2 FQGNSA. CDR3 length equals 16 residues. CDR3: CASSPNTPDMNTEAFF. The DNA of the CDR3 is TGTGCCAGCAGCCCAAACACACCGGACATGAACACTGAAGCTTTCTTT.

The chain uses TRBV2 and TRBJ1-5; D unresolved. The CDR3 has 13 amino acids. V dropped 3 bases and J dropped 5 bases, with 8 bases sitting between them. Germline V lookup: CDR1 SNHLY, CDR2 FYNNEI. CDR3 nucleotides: TGTGCCAGCAGTGAGTCCCTTCATCAGCCCCAGCATTTT. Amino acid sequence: CASSESLHQPQHF. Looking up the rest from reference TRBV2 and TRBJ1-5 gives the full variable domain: EPEVTQTPSHQVTQMGQEVILRCVPISNHLYFYWYRQILGQKVEFLVSFYNNEISEKSEIFDDQFSVERPDGSNFTLKIRSTKLEDSAMYFCASSESLHQPQHFGDGTRLSIL.

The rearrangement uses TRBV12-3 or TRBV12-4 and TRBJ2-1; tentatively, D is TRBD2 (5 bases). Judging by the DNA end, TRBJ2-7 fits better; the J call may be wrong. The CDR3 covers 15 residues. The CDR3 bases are TGTGCCAGCACCCTAGGCGGGCTGGGCGGCTACGAGCAGTACTTC. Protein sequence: CASTLGGLGGYEQYF.

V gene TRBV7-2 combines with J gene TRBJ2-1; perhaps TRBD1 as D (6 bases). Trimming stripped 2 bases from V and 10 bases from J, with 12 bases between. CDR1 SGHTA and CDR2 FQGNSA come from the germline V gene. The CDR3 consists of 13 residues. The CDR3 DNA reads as TGTGCCAGCAGCTTAACGGACAGTTACGAGCAGTTCTTC. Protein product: CASSLTDSYEQFF.